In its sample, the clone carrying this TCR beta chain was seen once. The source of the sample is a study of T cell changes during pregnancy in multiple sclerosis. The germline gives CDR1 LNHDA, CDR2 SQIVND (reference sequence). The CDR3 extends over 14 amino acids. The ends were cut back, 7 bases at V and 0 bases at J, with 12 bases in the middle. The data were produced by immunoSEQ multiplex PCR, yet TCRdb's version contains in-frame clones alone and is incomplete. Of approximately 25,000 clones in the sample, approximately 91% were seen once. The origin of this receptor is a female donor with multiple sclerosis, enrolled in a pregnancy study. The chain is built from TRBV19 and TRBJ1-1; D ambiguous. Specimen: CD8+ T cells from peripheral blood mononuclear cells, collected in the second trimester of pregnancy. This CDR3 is CASTTLVMNTEAFF. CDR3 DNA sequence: TGTGCCAGTACGACTTTGGTTATGAACACTGAAGCTTTCTTT.